This T cell receptor (beta chain) is from a study of beta chain features in type 1 diabetes. As for this clone: Its antigen remains unknown.

Sequenced material consisted of expressed TCRB transcripts (all of the isolated RNA was reverse transcribed). Average read counts of stem cell-like memory T cell samples were around 1 million. The method was immunoSEQ multiplex PCR; TCRdb's version includes in-frame clones alone and lacks a portion of them. The table has approximately 120,000 clones, 30% to 50% seen once. General study results and limits: Across patients, naive, central memory and Treg TCRB repertoires exhibited apparently greater similarity than was observed across healthy donors.

The V end lost 2 bases, the J end lost 4 bases, and 6 bases lay between the germline ends. CDR1 is MDHEN and CDR2 is SYDVKM in the germline V gene. This CDR3 contains 13 residues. The sequence was collected from a woman younger than 30 in good health. The genes are TRBV28 and TRBJ1-5; D gene uncertain. Material: stem cell memory CD4+ T cells from blood. The CDR3 DNA sequence: TGTGCCAGCAGTTTAGGGAGGAATCAGCCCCAGCATTTT. Amino acids: CASSLGRNQPQHF.